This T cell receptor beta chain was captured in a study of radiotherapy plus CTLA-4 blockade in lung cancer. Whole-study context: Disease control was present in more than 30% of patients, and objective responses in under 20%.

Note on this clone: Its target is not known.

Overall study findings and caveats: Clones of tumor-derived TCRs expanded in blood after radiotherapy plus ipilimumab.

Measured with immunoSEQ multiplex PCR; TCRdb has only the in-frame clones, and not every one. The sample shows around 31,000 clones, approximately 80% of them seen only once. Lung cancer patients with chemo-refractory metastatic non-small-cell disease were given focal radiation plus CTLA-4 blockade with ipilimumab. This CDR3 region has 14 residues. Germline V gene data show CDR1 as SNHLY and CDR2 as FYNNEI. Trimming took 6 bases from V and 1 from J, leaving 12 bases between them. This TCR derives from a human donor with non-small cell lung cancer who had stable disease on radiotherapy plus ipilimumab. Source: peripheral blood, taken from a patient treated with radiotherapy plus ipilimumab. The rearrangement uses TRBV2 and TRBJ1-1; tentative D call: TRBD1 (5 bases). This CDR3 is CASSARQGNTEAFF. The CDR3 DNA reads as TGTGCCAGCAGCGCCCGTCAGGGGAACACTGAAGCTTTCTTT.